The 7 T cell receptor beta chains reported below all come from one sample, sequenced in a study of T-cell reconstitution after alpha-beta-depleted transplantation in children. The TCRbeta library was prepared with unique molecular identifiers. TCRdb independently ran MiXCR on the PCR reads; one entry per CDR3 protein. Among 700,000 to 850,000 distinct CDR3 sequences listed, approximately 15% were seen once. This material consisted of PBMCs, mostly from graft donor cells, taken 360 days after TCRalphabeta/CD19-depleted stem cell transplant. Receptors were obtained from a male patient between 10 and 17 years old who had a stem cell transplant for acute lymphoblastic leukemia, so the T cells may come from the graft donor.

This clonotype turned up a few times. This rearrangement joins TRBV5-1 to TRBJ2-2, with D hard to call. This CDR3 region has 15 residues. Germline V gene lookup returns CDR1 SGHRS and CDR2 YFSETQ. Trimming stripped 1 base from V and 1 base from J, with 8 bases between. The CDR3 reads CASSLPSRNTGELFF. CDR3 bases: TGCGCCAGCAGCTTGCCGAGCAGGAACACCGGGGAGCTGTTTTTT.

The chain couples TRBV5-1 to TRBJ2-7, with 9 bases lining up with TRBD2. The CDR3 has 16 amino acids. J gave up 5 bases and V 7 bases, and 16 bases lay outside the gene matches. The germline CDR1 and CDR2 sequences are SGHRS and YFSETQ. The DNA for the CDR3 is TGCGCCAGCCGTCAACTAGCGGGCTCCCGCTCGGACGAGCAGTACTTC. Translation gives CASRQLAGSRSDEQYF.

The chain's CDR3 is CSARDPRQGLSQTQYF. CDR3 DNA sequence: TGCAGTGCTAGAGATCCCCGACAGGGGCTGAGTCAGACCCAGTACTTC. The rearrangement uses TRBV20-1 and TRBJ2-5; TRBD1 matches 8 bases. V lost 0 bases, J lost 6 bases, and 12 bases stayed unmatched. Germline V lookup: CDR1 DFQATT, CDR2 SNEGSKA (reference sequence). The CDR3 runs to 16 residues.

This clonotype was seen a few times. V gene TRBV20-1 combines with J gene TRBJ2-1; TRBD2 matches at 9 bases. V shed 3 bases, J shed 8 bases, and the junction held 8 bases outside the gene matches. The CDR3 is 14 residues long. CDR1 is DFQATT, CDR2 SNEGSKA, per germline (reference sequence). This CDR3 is CSASQAGGLHEQFF. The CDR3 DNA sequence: TGCAGTGCTAGTCAAGCGGGAGGACTGCATGAGCAGTTCTTC.

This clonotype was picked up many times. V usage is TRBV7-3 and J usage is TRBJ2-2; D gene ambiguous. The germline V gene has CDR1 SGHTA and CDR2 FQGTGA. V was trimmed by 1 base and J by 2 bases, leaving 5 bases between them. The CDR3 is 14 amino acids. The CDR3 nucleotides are TGTGCCAGCAGCTTAAGCAGTAACACCGGGGAGCTGTTTTTT. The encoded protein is CASSLSSNTGELFF.

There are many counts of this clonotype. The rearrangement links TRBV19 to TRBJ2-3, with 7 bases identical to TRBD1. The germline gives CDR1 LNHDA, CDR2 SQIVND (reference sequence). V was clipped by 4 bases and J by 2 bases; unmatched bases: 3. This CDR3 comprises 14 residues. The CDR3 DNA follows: TGTGCCAGTAGTAAGGGGGCCTTCACAGATACGCAGTATTTT. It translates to CASSKGAFTDTQYF. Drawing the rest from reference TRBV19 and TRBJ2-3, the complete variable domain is DGGITQSPKYLFRKEGQNVTLSCEQNLNHDAMYWYRQDPGQGLRLIYYSQIVNDFQKGDIAEGYSVSREKKESFPLTVTSAQKNPTAFYLCASSKGAFTDTQYFGPGTRLTVL.

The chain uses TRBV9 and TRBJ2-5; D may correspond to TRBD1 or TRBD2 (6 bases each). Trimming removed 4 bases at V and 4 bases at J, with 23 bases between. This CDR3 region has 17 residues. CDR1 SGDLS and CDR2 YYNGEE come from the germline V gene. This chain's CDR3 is CASSQFGGWGPGETQYF. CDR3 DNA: TGTGCCAGCAGCCAGTTCGGGGGATGGGGGCCTGGAGAGACCCAGTACTTC.